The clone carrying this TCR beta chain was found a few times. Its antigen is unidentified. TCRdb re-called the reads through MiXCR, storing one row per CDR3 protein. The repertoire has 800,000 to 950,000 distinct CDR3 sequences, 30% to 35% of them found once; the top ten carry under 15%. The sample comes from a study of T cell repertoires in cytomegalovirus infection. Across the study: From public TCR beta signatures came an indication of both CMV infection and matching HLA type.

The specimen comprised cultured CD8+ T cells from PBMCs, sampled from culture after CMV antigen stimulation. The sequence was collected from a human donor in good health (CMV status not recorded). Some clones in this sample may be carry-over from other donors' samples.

This chain's CDR3 is CASSSGIKGNTIYF. The CDR3 bases are TGTGCCAGCAGCTCCGGGATAAAAGGAAACACCATATATTTT. The J gene is TRBJ1-3, the V gene TRBV6-1; D ambiguous. This CDR3 region has 14 residues. Trimming took 6 bases from V and 4 from J, leaving 13 bases between them. The germline V gene encodes CDR1 MNHNS and CDR2 SASEGT.